This T cell receptor beta chain derives from a study of human T cells and chemical hapten exposure. Study-level information: Variation in per-sample TCR yields came mainly from small pooled library volume differences. Study-level findings and limits: TCRs above 1 in 1000 frequency stayed constant with DPC sensitization.

Unfractionated whole blood served as the source for total RNA extraction. The V gene's germline CDR1 is SGHDT and CDR2 YYEEEE. V shed 0 bases, J shed 4 bases, and the junction held 6 bases outside the gene matches. The CDR3 consists of 15 residues. Each CDR3 protein gets one entry after TCRdb re-called the 5' RACE reads with MiXCR. The sample shows 110,000 or so distinct CDR3 sequences, approximately 19% of them seen only once. A word on this clonotype: No antigen is known for it.

The chain carries TRBV5-6 and TRBJ1-2; 7 bases align to TRBD1. The TCR sequence derives from a human donor in good health. The CDR3 nucleotides are TGTGCCAGCAGCTTGGGGGACAGTCTCGCCTATGGCTACACCTTC. It translates to CASSLGDSLAYGYTF.